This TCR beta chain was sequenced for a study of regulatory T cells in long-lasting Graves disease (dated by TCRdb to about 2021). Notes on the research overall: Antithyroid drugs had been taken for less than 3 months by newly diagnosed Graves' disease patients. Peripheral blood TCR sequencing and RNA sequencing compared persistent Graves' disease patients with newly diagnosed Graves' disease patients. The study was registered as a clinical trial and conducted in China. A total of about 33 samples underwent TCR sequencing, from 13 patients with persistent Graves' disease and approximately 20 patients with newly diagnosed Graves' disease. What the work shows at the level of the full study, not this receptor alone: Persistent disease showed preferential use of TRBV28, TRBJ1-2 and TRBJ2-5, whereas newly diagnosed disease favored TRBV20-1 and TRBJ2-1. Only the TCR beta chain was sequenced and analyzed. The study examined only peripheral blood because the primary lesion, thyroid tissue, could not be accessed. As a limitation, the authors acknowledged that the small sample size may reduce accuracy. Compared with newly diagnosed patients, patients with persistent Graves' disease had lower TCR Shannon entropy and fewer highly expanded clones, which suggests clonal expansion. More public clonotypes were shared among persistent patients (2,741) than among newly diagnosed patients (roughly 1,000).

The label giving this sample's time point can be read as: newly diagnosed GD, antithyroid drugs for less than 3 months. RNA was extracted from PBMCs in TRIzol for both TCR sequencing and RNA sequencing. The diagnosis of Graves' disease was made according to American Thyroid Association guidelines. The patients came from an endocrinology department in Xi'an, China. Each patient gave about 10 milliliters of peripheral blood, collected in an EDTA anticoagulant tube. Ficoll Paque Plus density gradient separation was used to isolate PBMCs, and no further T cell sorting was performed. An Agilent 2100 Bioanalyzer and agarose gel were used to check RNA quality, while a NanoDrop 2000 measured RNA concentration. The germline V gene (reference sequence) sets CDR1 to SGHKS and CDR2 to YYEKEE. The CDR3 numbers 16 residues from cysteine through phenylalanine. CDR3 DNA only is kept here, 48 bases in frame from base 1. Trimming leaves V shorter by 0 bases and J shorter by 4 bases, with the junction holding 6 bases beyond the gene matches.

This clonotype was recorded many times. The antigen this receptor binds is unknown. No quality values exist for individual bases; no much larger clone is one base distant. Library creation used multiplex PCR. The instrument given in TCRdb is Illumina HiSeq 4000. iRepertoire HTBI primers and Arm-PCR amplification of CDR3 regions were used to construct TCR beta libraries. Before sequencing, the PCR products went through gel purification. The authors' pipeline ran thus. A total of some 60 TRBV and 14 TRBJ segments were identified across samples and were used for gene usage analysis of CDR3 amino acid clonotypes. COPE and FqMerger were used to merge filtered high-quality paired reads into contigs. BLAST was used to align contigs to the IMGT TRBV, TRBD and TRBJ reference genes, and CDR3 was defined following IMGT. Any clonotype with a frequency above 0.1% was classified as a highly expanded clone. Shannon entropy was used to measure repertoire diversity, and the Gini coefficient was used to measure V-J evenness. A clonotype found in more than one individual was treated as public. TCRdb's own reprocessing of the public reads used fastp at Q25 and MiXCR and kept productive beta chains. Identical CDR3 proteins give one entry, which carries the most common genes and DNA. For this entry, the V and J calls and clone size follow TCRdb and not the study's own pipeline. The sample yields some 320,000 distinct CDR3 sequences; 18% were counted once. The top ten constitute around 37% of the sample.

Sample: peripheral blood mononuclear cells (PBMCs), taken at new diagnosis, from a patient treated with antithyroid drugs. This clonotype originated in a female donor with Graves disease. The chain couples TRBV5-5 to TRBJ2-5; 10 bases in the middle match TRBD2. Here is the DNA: TGTGCCAGCAGCTTGGATGGAGCGGGAGGGGGAGAGACCCAGTACTTC. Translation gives CASSLDGAGGGETQYF.